This TCR beta chain was documented in a study of blood T cell repertoires in COVID-19. As for the study in general: Acute-phase and convalescent COVID-19 samples originated in the United States, Italy and Spain. Nucleic acid was either cDNA or gDNA, and it came from T cells, B-cell-depleted T cells, or PBMCs.

In the original processing: Using reference gene primer amplification, nucleated cell counts were estimated. Measured with immunoSEQ multiplex PCR; TCRdb has only the in-frame clones, and not every one. That table furnishes V, J and clone size, whereas the DNA furnished D and trimming. The sample holds 150,000 to 200,000 clones, about 89% seen once. The germline gives CDR1 LNHDA, CDR2 SQIVND (reference sequence). Trimming left V 7 bases short and J 3 bases short, with 15 bases between. There are 14 residues in the CDR3. The sequencing sample was made of peripheral blood. This sequence was found in a man aged 18 to 35 who had recovered from COVID-19. J is TRBJ1-1 and V is TRBV19, with D possibly TRBD1 on 6 matching bases. The DNA for the CDR3 is TGTGCCAGTATGAGACAGGAGATACACACTGAAGCTTTCTTT. This encodes CASMRQEIHTEAFF.